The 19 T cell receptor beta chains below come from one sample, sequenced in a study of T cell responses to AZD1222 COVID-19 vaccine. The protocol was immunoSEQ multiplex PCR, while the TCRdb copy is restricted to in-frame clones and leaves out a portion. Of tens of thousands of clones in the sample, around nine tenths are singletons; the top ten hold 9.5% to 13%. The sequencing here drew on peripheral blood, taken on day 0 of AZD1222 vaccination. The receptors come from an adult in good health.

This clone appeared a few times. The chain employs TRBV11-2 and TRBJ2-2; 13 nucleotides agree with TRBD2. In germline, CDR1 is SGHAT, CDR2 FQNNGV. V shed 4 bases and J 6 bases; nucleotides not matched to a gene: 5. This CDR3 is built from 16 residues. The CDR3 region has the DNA TGTGCCAGCAGCTCGCCACTAGCGGGAGGGCCCGGGGAGCTGTTTTTT. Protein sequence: CASSSPLAGGPGELFF.

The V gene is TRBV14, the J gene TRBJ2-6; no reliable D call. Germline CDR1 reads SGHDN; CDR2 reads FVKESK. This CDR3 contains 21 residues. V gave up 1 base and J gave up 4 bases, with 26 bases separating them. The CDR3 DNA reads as TGTGCCAGCAGCCAAGTATTTTATGTCTCTAGGCCGGCGGTCGGGGCCAACGTCCTGACTTTC. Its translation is CASSQVFYVSRPAVGANVLTF.

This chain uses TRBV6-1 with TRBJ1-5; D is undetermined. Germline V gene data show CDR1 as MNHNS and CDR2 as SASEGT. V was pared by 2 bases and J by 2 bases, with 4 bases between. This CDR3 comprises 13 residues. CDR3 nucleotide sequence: TGTGCCAGCAGTGAACGTCGCAATCAGCCCCAGCATTTT. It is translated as CASSERRNQPQHF.

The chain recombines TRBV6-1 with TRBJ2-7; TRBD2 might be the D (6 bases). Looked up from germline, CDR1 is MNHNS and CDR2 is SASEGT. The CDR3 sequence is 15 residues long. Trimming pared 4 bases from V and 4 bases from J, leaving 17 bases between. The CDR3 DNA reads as TGTGCCAGCAGTGCAGCGGGCTCCGGTCTTTACGAGCAGTACTTC. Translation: CASSAAGSGLYEQYF.

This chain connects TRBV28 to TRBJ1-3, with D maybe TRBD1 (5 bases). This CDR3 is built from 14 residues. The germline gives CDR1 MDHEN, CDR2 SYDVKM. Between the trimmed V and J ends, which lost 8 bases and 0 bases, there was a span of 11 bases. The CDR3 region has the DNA TGTGCCAGCGGTGGGGGGAACTCTGGAAACACCATATATTTT. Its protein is CASGGGNSGNTIYF.

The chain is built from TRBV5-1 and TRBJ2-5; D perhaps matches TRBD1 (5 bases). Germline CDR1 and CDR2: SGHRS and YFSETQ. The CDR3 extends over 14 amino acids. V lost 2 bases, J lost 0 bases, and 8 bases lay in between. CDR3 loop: CASSFQGNQETQYF. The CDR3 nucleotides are TGCGCCAGCAGCTTCCAGGGTAACCAAGAGACCCAGTACTTC.

The CDR3 sequence: CASSQDREGAGGYTF. CDR3 DNA sequence: TGCGCCAGCAGCCAAGATCGGGAAGGGGCTGGTGGCTACACCTTC. The chain has TRBV4-1 and TRBJ1-2, with D perhaps matching TRBD1 (5 bases). Trimming removed 0 bases from V and 7 bases from J, with 15 bases in between. Germline CDR1 and CDR2: MGHRA and YSYEKL. The CDR3 is 15 amino acids.

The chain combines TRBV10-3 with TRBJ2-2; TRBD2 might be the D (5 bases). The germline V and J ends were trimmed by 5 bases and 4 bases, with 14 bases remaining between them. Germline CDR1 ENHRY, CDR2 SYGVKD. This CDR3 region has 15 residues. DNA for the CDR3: TGTGCCATCAGTATCGCGGGCCCGGGCACCGGGGAGCTGTTTTTT. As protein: CAISIAGPGTGELFF.

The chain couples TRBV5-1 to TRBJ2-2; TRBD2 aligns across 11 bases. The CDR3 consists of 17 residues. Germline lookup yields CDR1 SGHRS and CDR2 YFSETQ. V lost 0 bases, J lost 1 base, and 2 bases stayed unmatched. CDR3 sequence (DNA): TGCGCCAGCAGCTTGGTTAGCGGGAGGGTGAACACCGGGGAGCTGTTTTTT. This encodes CASSLVSGRVNTGELFF. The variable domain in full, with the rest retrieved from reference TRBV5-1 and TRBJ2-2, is KAGVTQTPRYLIKTRGQQVTLSCSPISGHRSVSWYQQTPGQGLQFLFEYFSETQRNKGNFPGRFSGRQFSNSRSEMNVSTLELGDSALYLCASSLVSGRVNTGELFFGEGSRLTVL.

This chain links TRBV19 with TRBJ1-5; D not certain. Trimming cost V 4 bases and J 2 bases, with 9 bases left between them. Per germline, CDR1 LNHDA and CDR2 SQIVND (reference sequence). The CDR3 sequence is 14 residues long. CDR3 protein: CASSSSGGNQPQHF. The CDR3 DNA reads TGTGCCAGTAGTAGCAGTGGGGGCAATCAGCCCCAGCATTTT.

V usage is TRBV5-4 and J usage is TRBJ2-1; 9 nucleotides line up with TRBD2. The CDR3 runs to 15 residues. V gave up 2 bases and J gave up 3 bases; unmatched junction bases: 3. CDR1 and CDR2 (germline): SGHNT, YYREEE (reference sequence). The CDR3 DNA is TGTGCCAGCAGCTTAGGTAGCGGGGGCTACAATGAGCAGTTCTTC. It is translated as CASSLGSGGYNEQFF.

The DNA of the CDR3 is TGTGCCAGCAGCCGTCTGGGGCCGAATAGCAATCAGCCCCAGCATTTT. Translation: CASSRLGPNSNQPQHF. The chain links TRBV3-1 (or the pseudogene TRBV3-2) to TRBJ1-5; D might be TRBD1 (5 bases). Trimming removed 4 bases from V and 0 bases from J, with 13 bases in between. CDR1 is LGHDT and CDR2 is YNNKEL in the germline V gene (reference sequence). The CDR3 sequence is 16 residues long.

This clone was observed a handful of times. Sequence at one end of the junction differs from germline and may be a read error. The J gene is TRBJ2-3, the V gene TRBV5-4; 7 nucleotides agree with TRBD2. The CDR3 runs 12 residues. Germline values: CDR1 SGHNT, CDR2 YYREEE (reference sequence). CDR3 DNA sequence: TGTGCCAGCACCTTTGCTAGCGGCCCTTCGGAGTTT. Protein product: CASTFASGPSEF.

The CDR3 coding sequence is TGTGCCAGCAGTTACTACCCAGGGACAGCGAACACCGGGGAGCTGTTTTTT. As protein: CASSYYPGTANTGELFF. The J gene is TRBJ2-2, the V gene TRBV6-2 or TRBV6-3; TRBD1 matches at 7 bases. Germline lookup yields CDR1 MNHEY and CDR2 SVGEGT. V dropped 1 base and J dropped 0; count of bases not matched to a gene: 5. The CDR3 covers 17 residues.

This CDR3 is CASRGSGTGVFNEKLFF. The CDR3, as DNA: TGTGCCAGCCGGGGGTCCGGGACAGGGGTCTTTAATGAAAAACTGTTTTTT. The chain joins TRBV2 to TRBJ1-4; 10 bases match TRBD1. This CDR3 has 17 amino acids. Germline V gene data show CDR1 as SNHLY and CDR2 as FYNNEI. The junction had 13 bases not matched to a gene; V was cut back by 8 bases and J by 4 bases.

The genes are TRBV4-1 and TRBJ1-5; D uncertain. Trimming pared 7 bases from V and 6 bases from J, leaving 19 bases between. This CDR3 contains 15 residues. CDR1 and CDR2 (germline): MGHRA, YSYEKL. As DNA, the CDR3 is TGCGCCAGCACCGCGGGCCCAGAGACGGGTCAGCCCCAGCATTTT. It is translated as CASTAGPETGQPQHF.

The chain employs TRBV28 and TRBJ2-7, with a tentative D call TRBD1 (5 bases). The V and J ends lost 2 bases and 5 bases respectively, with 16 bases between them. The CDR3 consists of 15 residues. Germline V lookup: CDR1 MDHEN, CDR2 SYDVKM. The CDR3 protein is CASSLGSGRAHEQYV. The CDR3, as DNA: TGTGCCAGCAGTTTAGGTTCTGGCAGGGCCCACGAGCAGTACGTC.

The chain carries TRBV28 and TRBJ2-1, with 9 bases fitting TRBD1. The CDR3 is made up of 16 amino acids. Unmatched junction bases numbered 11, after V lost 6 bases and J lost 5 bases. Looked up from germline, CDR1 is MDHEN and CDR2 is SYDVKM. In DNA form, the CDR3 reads TGTGCCAGCAGCAAAACAGGGGGCGATAGAAACAATGAGCAGTTCTTC. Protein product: CASSKTGGDRNNEQFF.

The CDR3 nucleotides are TGTGCCAGCTGGGGCAGGGAACAAGAGACCCAGTACTTC. Its translation is CASWGREQETQYF. This rearrangement joins TRBV27 to TRBJ2-5; tentatively, D is TRBD1 (5 bases). V lost 8 bases and J lost 2, with 12 bases in between. The CDR3 has 13 amino acids. CDR1 is MNHEY, CDR2 SMNVEV, per germline (reference sequence).